The next 5 T cell receptor beta chains were all read from a single sample in a study of T cell responses to AZD1222 COVID-19 vaccine. Sequenced by immunoSEQ multiplex PCR; TCRdb stores in-frame clones only, minus some. The sample holds about 110,000 clones, roughly 87% seen once. The material was peripheral blood, obtained 28 days after the second AZD1222 dose. The receptor source for this set is an adult who received the AZD1222 COVID-19 vaccine.

This sequence joins TRBV7-2 and TRBJ2-7; 7 bases agree with TRBD2. Germline V CDR1 and CDR2: SGHTA, FQGNSA. The junction had 5 bases not matched to a gene; V was cut back by 1 base and J by 5 bases. This CDR3 comprises 14 residues. The DNA for the CDR3 is TGTGCCAGCAGCTTAGGGGGGGGTAGTGACGAGCAGTACTTC. Translating it yields CASSLGGGSDEQYF.

The chain employs TRBV19 and TRBJ2-7; 11 nucleotides agree with TRBD2. The CDR3 spans 15 residues. CDR1 and CDR2 (germline): LNHDA, SQIVND (reference sequence). Trimming took 2 bases from V and 4 from J; bases not matched to a gene: 4. This chain's CDR3 is CASSITSGSLYEQYF. CDR3 DNA: TGTGCCAGTAGTATAACTAGCGGGAGTTTATACGAGCAGTACTTC.

This chain uses TRBV10-2 with TRBJ2-3; D gene uncertain. CDR3 length: 16 residues. V lost 3 bases to trimming and J lost 2 bases, with 15 bases between them. Germline V lookup: CDR1 WSHSY, CDR2 SAAADI. This chain's CDR3 is CASSDRLAAVTDTQYF. Here the CDR3 DNA reads TGCGCCAGCAGTGACAGGTTAGCTGCGGTCACAGATACGCAGTATTTT.

V is TRBV19 and J is TRBJ1-2; a weak D match, TRBD1 (6 bases). The CDR3 is made up of 16 amino acids. CDR1 and CDR2 (germline): LNHDA, SQIVND (reference sequence). V dropped 5 bases and J dropped 6 bases, with 22 bases sitting between them. CDR3 nucleotides: TGTGCCAGTAGTTCTCTGGGACATAGTGCGCAAAATGGCTACACCTTC. This gives the protein CASSSLGHSAQNGYTF.

V and J are TRBV9 and TRBJ2-7, with TRBD2 matching over 16 bases. This CDR3 is 18 amino acids long. The junction had 7 bases not matched to a gene; V was cut back by 2 bases and J by 2 bases. Germline V CDR1 and CDR2: SGDLS, YYNGEE. The CDR3 here is CASSVGLAGGGVPYEQYF. CDR3 in DNA: TGTGCCAGCAGCGTGGGACTAGCGGGAGGGGGGGTACCCTACGAGCAGTACTTC.